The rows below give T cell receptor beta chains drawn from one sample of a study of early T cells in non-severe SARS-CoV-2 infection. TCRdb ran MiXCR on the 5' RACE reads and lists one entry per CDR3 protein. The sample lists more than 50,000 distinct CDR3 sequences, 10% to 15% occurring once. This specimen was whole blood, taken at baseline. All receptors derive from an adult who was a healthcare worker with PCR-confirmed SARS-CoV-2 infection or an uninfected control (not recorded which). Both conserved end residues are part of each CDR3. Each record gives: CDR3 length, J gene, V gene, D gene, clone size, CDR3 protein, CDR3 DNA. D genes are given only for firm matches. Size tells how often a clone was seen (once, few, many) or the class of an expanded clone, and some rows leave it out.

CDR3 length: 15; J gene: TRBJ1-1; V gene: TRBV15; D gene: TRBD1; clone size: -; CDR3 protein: CATSSGTGGRTEAFF; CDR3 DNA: TGTGCCACCAGCTCCGGAACAGGGGGACGGACTGAAGCTTTCTTT
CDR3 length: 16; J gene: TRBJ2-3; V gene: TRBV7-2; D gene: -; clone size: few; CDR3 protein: CASSLARQMGTDTQYF; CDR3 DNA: TGTGCCAGCAGCTTAGCGCGTCAAATGGGCACAGATACGCAGTATTTT
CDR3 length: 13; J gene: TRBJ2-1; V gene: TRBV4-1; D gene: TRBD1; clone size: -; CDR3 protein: CASSQPDRDEQFF; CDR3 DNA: TGCGCCAGCAGCCAACCTGACAGGGATGAGCAGTTCTTC
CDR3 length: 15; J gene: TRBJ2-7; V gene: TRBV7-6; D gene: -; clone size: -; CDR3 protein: CASSLVSGRSYEQYF; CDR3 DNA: TGTGCCAGCAGCTTAGTATCAGGCCGCTCCTACGAGCAGTACTTC
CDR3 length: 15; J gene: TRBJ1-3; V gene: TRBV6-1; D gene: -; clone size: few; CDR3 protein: CASSERQPSGNTIYF; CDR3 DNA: TGTGCCAGCAGTGAAAGACAGCCTTCTGGAAACACCATATATTTT
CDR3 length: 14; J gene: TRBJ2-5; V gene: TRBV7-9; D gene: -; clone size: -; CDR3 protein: CASSLEGLGETQYF; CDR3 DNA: TGTGCCAGCAGCTTAGAAGGCTTGGGAGAGACCCAGTACTTC
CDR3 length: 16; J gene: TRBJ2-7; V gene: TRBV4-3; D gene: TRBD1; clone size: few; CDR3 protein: CASSQDFPGQTYEQYF; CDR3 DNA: TGCGCCAGCAGCCAAGATTTTCCGGGACAGACCTACGAGCAGTACTTC
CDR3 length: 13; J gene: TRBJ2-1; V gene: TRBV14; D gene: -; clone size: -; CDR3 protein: CASGRWSVNEQFF; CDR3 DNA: TGTGCCAGTGGTCGTTGGTCTGTCAATGAGCAGTTCTTC
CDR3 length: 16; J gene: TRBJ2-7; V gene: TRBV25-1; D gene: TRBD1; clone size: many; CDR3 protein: CASSGPGQGASGEQYF; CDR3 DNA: TGTGCCAGCAGTGGGCCGGGACAGGGGGCGTCGGGCGAGCAGTACTTC
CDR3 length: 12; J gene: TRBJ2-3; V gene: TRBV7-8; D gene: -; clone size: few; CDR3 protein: CASSFVPGGLYF; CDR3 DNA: TGTGCCAGCAGCTTTGTACCGGGGGGCTTGTATTTT
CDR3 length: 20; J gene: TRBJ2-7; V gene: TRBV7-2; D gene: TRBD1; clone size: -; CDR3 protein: CASSLPLHGQGAPREYEQYF; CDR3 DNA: TGTGCCAGCAGCTTACCCCTTCACGGACAGGGGGCGCCGAGGGAGTACGAGCAGTACTTC
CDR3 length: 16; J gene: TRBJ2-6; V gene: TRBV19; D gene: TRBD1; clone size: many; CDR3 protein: CASSIGDRAGANVLTF; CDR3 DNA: TGTGCCAGTAGTATAGGAGACAGGGCTGGGGCCAACGTCCTGACTTTC
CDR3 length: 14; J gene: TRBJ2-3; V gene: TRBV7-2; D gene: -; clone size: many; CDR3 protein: CASSPTGLGASRYF; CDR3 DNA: TGTGCCAGCAGCCCGACGGGCCTCGGGGCTAGCAGGTATTTT
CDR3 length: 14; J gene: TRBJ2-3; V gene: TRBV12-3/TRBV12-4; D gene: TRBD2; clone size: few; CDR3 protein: CASGLAGGGDTQYF; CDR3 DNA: TGTGCCAGCGGACTAGCGGGAGGCGGAGATACGCAGTATTTT
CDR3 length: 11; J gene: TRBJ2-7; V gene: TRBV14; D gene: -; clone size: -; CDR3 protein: CASSPGVGQYF; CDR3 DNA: TGTGCCAGCAGCCCCGGGGTGGGCCAGTACTTC
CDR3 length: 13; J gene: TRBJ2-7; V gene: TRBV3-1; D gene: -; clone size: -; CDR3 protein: CASSRRGGYEQYF; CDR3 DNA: TGTGCCAGCAGCCGTCGTGGGGGCTACGAGCAGTACTTC
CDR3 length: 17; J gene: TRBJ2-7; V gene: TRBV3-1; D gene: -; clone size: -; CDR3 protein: CASSQARKNLVSYEQYF; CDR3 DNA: TGTGCCAGCAGCCAAGCTAGGAAAAATCTAGTTTCTTACGAGCAGTACTTC
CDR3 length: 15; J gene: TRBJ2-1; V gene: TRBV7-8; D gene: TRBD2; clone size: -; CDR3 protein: CASSPGLAGVNEQFF; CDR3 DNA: TGTGCCAGCAGCCCCGGACTAGCGGGAGTGAATGAGCAGTTCTTC
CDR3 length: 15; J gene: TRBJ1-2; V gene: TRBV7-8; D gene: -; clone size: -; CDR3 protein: CASSLDSQPNYGCTF; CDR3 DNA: TGTGCCAGCAGCTTGGACAGCCAGCCTAACTATGGCTGCACCTTC
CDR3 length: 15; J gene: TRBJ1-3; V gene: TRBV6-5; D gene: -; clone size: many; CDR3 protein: CASSYRQSSGNTIYF; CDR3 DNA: TGTGCCAGCAGTTACCGCCAGAGCTCTGGAAACACCATATATTTT
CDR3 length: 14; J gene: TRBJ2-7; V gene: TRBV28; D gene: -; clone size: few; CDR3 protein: CASSDGIQSYEQYF; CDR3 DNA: TGTGCCAGCAGTGACGGGATTCAGTCCTACGAGCAGTACTTC
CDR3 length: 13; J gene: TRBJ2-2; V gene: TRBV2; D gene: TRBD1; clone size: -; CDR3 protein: CASRTGGTGELFF; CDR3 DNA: TGTGCCAGCAGGACAGGGGGCACCGGGGAGCTGTTTTTT
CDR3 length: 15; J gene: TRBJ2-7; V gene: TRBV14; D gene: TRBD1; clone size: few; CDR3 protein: CASSASPGQPYEQYF; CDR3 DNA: TGTGCCAGCAGCGCCTCTCCGGGACAGCCATACGAGCAGTACTTC
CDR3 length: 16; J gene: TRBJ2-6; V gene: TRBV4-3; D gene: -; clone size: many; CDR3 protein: CASSQGVYSGANVLTF; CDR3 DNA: TGCGCCAGCAGCCAAGGGGTCTACTCTGGGGCCAACGTCCTGACTTTC
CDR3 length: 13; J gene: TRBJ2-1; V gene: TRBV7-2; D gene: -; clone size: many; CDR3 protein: CASRGSSLDEQFF; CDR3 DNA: TGTGCCAGCAGGGGAAGTAGCTTGGATGAGCAGTTCTTC
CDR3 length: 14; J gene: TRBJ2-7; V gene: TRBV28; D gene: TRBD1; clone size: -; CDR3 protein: CASSPSDRRGEQYF; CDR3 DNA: TGTGCCAGCAGTCCCTCGGACAGGAGAGGCGAGCAGTACTTC
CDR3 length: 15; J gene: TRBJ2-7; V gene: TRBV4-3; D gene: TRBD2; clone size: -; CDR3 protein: CASSQVTLAGYEQYF; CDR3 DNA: TGCGCCAGCAGCCAAGTCACACTAGCGGGCTACGAGCAGTACTTC
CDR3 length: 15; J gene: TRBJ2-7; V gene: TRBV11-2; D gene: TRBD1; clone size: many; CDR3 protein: CASSQARTGTYEQYF; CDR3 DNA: TGTGCCAGCAGCCAAGCCCGGACAGGGACCTACGAGCAGTACTTC
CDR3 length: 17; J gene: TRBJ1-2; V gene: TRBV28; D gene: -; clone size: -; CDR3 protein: CASSPDLRGHVGYGYTF; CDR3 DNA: TGTGCCAGCAGTCCGGATCTCAGAGGGCACGTAGGCTATGGCTACACCTTC
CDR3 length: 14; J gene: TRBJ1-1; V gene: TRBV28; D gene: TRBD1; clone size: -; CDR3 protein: CASSRRTGSTEAFF; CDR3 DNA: TGTGCCAGCAGCCGAAGGACAGGGAGCACTGAAGCTTTCTTT
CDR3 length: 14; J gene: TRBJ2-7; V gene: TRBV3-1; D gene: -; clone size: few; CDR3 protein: CASSQQLGLSEQYF; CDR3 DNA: TGTGCCAGCAGCCAACAGTTGGGTTTATCCGAGCAGTACTTC